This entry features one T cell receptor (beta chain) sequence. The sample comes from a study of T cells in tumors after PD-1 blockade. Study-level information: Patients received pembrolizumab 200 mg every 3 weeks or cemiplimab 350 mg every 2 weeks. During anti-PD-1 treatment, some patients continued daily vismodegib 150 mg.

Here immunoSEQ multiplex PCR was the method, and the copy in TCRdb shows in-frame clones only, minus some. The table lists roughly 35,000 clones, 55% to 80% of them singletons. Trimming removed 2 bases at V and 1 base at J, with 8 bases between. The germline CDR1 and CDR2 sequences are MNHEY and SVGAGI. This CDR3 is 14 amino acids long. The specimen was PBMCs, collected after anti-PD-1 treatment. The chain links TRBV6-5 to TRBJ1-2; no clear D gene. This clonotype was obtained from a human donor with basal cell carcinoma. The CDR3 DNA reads TGTGCCAGCAGTTACGGGTCCCTTAACTATGGCTACACCTTC. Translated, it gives CASSYGSLNYGYTF.